The 6 T cell receptor beta chains reported below all come from one sample, sequenced in a study of blood T cell repertoires in COVID-19. Method: immunoSEQ multiplex PCR; TCRdb's copy keeps in-frame clones and lacks some. The sample shows tens of thousands of clones, more than 80% of them seen only once. The sequenced sample was peripheral blood. The receptors here all came from a man aged 25 to 40 with acute or convalescent COVID-19.

The V call is TRBV5-6, the J call TRBJ1-1; D gene unclear. Trimming stripped 0 bases from V and 1 base from J, with 10 bases between. Per germline, CDR1 SGHDT and CDR2 YYEEEE. The CDR3 has 15 amino acids. Here the CDR3 DNA reads TGTGCCAGCAGCTTGGTTCCCCGGGGGAACACTGAAGCTTTCTTT. Protein sequence: CASSLVPRGNTEAFF.

The chain recombines TRBV9 with TRBJ2-1; 15 bases fit TRBD2. The CDR3 is made up of 17 amino acids. The germline CDR1 and CDR2 sequences are SGDLS and YYNGEE. The trim removed 0 bases at V and 8 bases at J, leaving 6 bases unmatched. The CDR3 DNA follows: TGTGCCAGCAGCGTAGTAGGGACTAGCGGGGGGATTGATGAGCAGTTCTTC. Its protein is CASSVVGTSGGIDEQFF.

The V call is TRBV6-5, the J call TRBJ1-1; TRBD1 matches at 7 bases. V lost 6 bases to trimming and J lost 1 base; unmatched junction nucleotides: 8. This CDR3 is built from 15 residues. The germline V gene encodes CDR1 MNHEY and CDR2 SVGAGI. The CDR3 DNA sequence: TGTGCCAGCAGCTACAACAGGGGCCCGAACACTGAAGCTTTCTTT. Translation gives CASSYNRGPNTEAFF.

J is TRBJ2-3 and V is TRBV18; 13 nucleotides line up with TRBD2. The V segment lost 3 bases and the J segment 4 bases; nucleotides outside the gene matches: 4. This CDR3 spans 16 amino acids. Germline V CDR1 and CDR2: KGHSH, LQKENI. The CDR3 is CASSPGTSGASDTQYF. CDR3 sequence (DNA): TGTGCCAGCTCACCGGGGACTAGCGGGGCATCAGATACGCAGTATTTT.

This clone was counted once. CDR3 protein: CATSDSGEKLFF. CDR3 nucleotides: TGTGCCACCAGTGATAGCGGGGAAAAACTGTTTTTT. The chain is built from TRBV24-1 and TRBJ1-4; D remains ambiguous. Germline V lookup: CDR1 KGHDR, CDR2 SFDVKD. This CDR3 is built from 12 residues. Trimming shortened V by 3 bases and J by 8 bases, and 6 bases separated the two germline ends.

V is TRBV18 and J is TRBJ1-1; D call uncertain. V dropped 2 bases and J dropped 7 bases, with 8 bases sitting between them. CDR1 is KGHSH, CDR2 LQKENI, per germline. This CDR3 is 12 amino acids long. This chain's CDR3 is CASSPVDGEAFF. The CDR3 nucleotides read TGTGCCAGCTCACCAGTAGATGGTGAAGCTTTCTTT.